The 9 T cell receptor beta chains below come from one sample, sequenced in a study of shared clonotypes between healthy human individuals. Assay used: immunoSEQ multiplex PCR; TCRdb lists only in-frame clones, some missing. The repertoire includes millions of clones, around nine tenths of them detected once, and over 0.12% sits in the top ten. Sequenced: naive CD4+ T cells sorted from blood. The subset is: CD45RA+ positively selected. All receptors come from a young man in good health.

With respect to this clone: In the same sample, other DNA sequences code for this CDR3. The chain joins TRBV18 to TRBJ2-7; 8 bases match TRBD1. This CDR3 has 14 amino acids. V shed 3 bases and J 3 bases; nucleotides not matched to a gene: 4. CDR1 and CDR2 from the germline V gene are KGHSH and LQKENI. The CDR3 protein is CASSPLTGDYEQYF. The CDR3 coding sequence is TGTGCCAGCTCACCCTTGACAGGGGACTACGAGCAGTACTTC.

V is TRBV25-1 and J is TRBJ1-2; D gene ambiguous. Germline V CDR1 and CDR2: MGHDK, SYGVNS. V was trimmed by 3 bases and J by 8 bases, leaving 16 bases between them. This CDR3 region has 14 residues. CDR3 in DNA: TGTGCCAGCAGTGATCCCGGCCAGGTGGGAGGCTACACCTTC. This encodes CASSDPGQVGGYTF.

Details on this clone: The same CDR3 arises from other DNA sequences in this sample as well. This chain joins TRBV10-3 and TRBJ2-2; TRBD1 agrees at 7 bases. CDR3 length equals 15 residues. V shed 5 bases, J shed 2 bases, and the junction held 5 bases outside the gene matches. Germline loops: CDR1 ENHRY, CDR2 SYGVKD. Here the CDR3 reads CAISPGTVNTGELFF. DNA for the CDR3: TGTGCCATCAGTCCCGGGACAGTAAACACCGGGGAGCTGTTTTTT.

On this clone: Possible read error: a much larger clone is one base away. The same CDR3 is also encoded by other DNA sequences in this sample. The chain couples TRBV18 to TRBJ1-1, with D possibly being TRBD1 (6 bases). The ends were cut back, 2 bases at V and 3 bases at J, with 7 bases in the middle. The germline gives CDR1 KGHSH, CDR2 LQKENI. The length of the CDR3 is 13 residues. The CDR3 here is CASSPGGHTEAFF. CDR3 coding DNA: TGTGCCAGCTCACCAGGGGGGCACACTGAAGCTTTCTTT. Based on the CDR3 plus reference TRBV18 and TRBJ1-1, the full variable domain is NAGVMQNPRHLVRRRGQEARLRCSPMKGHSHVYWYRQLPEEGLKFMVYLQKENIIDESGMPKERFSAEFPKEGPSILRIQQVVRGDSAAYFCASSPGGHTEAFFGQGTRLTVV.

In DNA form, the CDR3 reads TGTGCCAGTTCGATACTAGCGGCTCGTGCAGATACGCAGTATTTT. It specifies CASSILAARADTQYF. The rearrangement links TRBV2 to TRBJ2-3; 8 positions match TRBD2. The germline V gene has CDR1 SNHLY and CDR2 FYNNEI. This CDR3 comprises 15 residues. Germline trimming cut 9 bases from V and 4 bases from J; bases unmatched to any gene: 12.

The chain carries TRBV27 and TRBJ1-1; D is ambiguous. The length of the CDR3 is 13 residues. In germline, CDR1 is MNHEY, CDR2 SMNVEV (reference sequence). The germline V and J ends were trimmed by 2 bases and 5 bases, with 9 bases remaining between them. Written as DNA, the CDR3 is TGTGCCAGCAGTTTAATCGTCGGGACTGAAGCTTTCTTT. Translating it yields CASSLIVGTEAFF.

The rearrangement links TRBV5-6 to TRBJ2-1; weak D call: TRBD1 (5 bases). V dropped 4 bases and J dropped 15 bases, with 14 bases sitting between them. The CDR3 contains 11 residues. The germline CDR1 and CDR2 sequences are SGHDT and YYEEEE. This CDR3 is CASSRGHRLFF. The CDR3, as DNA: TGTGCCAGCAGCCGAGGACACAGGCTGTTCTTC.

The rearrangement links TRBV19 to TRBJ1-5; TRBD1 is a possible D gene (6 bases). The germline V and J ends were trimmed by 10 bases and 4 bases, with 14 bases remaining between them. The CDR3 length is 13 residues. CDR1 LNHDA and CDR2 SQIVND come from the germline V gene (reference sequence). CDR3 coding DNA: TGTGCCACCTCAAGAGGGGGGAATCAGCCCCAGCATTTT. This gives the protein CATSRGGNQPQHF.

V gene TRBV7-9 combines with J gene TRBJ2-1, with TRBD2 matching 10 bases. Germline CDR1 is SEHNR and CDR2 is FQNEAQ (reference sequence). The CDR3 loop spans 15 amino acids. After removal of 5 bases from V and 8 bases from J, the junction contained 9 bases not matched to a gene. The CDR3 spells CASSPLAGVSYEQFF. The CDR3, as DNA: TGTGCCAGCAGCCCTCTAGCGGGAGTTTCGTATGAGCAGTTCTTC.